These T cell receptor beta chains were read from a single sample in a study of T-cell memory formation after mild COVID-19. MiXCR was run by TCRdb on the 5' RACE reads, yielding one entry per CDR3 protein. The repertoire holds about 110,000 distinct CDR3 sequences, with around 17% as singletons. The specimen sequenced was PBMCs or a T cell subset sorted from them (not recorded which). The receptors derive from a young man who had mild COVID-19 (a few samples of this study predate the infection). Cell type and time point are not known. The CDR3 runs from the conserved cysteine through the conserved F or W. A D gene is named only where the DNA matches it firmly. Rows give clone size only sometimes, using once, few, many, or a class for an expanded clone.

clone size	D gene	V gene	J gene	CDR3 DNA	CDR3 protein
.	TRBD2	TRBV5-4	TRBJ2-2	TGTGCCAGCAGCCCCGGGACTAGCGGGGGACCGAACACCGGGGAGCTGTTTTTT	CASSPGTSGGPNTGELFF
.	TRBD2	TRBV4-3	TRBJ2-1	TGCGCCAGCAGCCAGGGACTAGGAACCTACAATGAGCAGTTCTTC	CASSQGLGTYNEQFF
.	TRBD2	TRBV9	TRBJ2-5	TGTGCCAGCAGCGTTACTAGCGGGGGGGCCGGAGAGACCCAGTACTTC	CASSVTSGGAGETQYF
.	TRBD1	TRBV7-9	TRBJ1-5	TGTGCCAGCAGTTCCGACAGGGTCAATCAGCCCCAGCATTTT	CASSSDRVNQPQHF
.	.	TRBV7-6	TRBJ2-1	TGTGCCAGCAGCGCCCGAGGAGGGGGAGGCAATGAGCAGTTCTTC	CASSARGGGGNEQFF
.	.	TRBV6-5	TRBJ2-7	TGTGCCAGCAGTAAAGGGTACGAGCAGTACTTC	CASSKGYEQYF
few	.	TRBV5-1	TRBJ1-4	TGCGCCAGCAGCTTGGAAGCATTCGGTGAAAAACTGTTTTTT	CASSLEAFGEKLFF
.	.	TRBV6-2/TRBV6-3	TRBJ1-6	TGTGCCAGCAGTTACTCCGGGATACAGAGCTCCTATAATTCACCCCTCCACTTT	CASSYSGIQSSYNSPLHF
.	TRBD2	TRBV6-5	TRBJ2-1	TGTGCCAGCAGTCTCTGGACTAGCGGGTACTACAATGAGCAGTTCTTC	CASSLWTSGYYNEQFF
.	.	TRBV11-3	TRBJ2-1	TGTGCCAGCAGCTTAGAGGCAGGATTGAGCTCCTACAATGAGCAGTTCTTC	CASSLEAGLSSYNEQFF
few	TRBD1	TRBV12-3/TRBV12-4	TRBJ1-1	TGTGCCAGCAGTTCCGGACAGGGTATCACTGAAGCTTTCTTT	CASSSGQGITEAFF
few	.	TRBV7-9	TRBJ1-2	TGTGCCAGCCCCCATGGCTACACCTTC	CASPHGYTF
few	.	TRBV29-1	TRBJ2-1	TGCAGCGTTGACCATCGGGGCGCCCTCAATGAGCAGTTCTTC	CSVDHRGALNEQFF
few	TRBD1	TRBV7-2	TRBJ2-2	TGTGCCAGCAGCTGGGGACAGGGCGGGGAGCTGTTTTTT	CASSWGQGGELFF
.	.	TRBV20-1	TRBJ1-1	TGCAGTGCTAAAAGGGAAATGAACACTGAAGATTTCTTT	CSAKREMNTEDFF
few	.	TRBV21-1	TRBJ2-2	TGTGCCAGCAGCAAGGGTTTGGGGGGAAGGTCCACCGGGGAGCTGTTTTTT	CASSKGLGGRSTGELFF
many	.	TRBV18	TRBJ2-1	TGTGCCAGCTCACTGGACTCAAGGGGGAATGAGCAGTTCTTC	CASSLDSRGNEQFF
.	.	TRBV5-4	TRBJ2-2	TGTGCCAGCAGCTTGTCTAGCGCTAACACCGGGGAGCTGTTTTTT	CASSLSSANTGELFF
.	.	TRBV7-2	TRBJ2-3	TGTGCCAGCAGCTTAGGCTCCACGGCTACAGATACGCAGTATTTT	CASSLGSTATDTQYF
few	.	TRBV20-1	TRBJ2-5	TGCAGTGCTAGAGATACAGGCAGGGATGAGACCCAGTACTTC	CSARDTGRDETQYF
few	.	TRBV12-3/TRBV12-4	TRBJ1-2	TGTGCCATCCAACACCGGGTCTATGGCTACACCTTC	CAIQHRVYGYTF
.	TRBD2	TRBV12-3/TRBV12-4	TRBJ2-7	TGTGCCAGCAGGAGCGGGGGGGCTTTCACGGACGAGCAGTACTTC	CASRSGGAFTDEQYF
few	TRBD1	TRBV28	TRBJ1-4	TGTGCCAGCAGTGAACCGGGACAGATCCCGTTTTTT	CASSEPGQIPFF
.	.	TRBV5-5	TRBJ2-6	TGTGCCAGCAGCACCAGGGGTGGTACCTCTGGGGCCAACGTCCTGACTTTC	CASSTRGGTSGANVLTF
few	.	TRBV12-3/TRBV12-4	TRBJ2-5	TGTGCCAGCAGCGCGGGACAGAGGGAGACCCAGTACTTC	CASSAGQRETQYF
many	.	TRBV27	TRBJ2-5	TGTGCCAGCAGTTCCCCGGCGAGCCTAGAGACCCAGTACTTC	CASSSPASLETQYF
few	.	TRBV6-1	TRBJ1-2	TGTGCCAGCAGTGACGGCAGACCGCATGGCTACACCTTC	CASSDGRPHGYTF
few	.	TRBV4-1	TRBJ2-1	TGCGCCAGCAGCCAAAATCTCTACAATGAGCAGTTCTTC	CASSQNLYNEQFF
few	.	TRBV7-3	TRBJ2-3	TGTGCCAGCAGCTTAAGTGCAGGGCGGGATACGCAGTATTTT	CASSLSAGRDTQYF
few	TRBD2	TRBV9	TRBJ2-1	TGTGCCAGCAGCCGTATAGCGGGGGGGACCTTCGGGGAGCAGTTCTTC	CASSRIAGGTFGEQFF
.	.	TRBV6-6	TRBJ1-5	TGTGCCAGCAGTTACAAGGGACCCCAGCATTTT	CASSYKGPQHF
few	TRBD1	TRBV5-4	TRBJ1-1	TGTGCCAGCAGCTTGGTGACAGGGGGGTACACTGAAGCTTTCTTT	CASSLVTGGYTEAFF
.	TRBD1	TRBV27	TRBJ1-5	TGTGCCAGCAGTCAAAAAGGACAGGGGTACAATCAGCCCCAGCATTTT	CASSQKGQGYNQPQHF
few	.	TRBV6-5	TRBJ2-1	TGTGCCAGCAGTTCGGGGTGGAGCTCCTACAATGAGCAGTTCTTC	CASSSGWSSYNEQFF
few	.	TRBV5-1	TRBJ2-4	TGCGCCAGCAGCTTCGGGGACCTAGGTGGAGGCAAAAACATTCAGTACTTC	CASSFGDLGGGKNIQYF
.	.	TRBV7-2	TRBJ2-2	TGTGCCAGCAGCTTAAGGGTTACCCACACCGGGGAGCTGTTTTTT	CASSLRVTHTGELFF
.	.	TRBV20-1	TRBJ1-1	TGCAGTGCCTGGGACGGGTTGAACACTGAAGCTTTCTTT	CSAWDGLNTEAFF
many	.	TRBV6-2/TRBV6-3	TRBJ2-2	TGTGCCAGCAGTATCTATCCGAACACCGGGGAGCTGTTTTTT	CASSIYPNTGELFF
.	.	TRBV20-1	TRBJ1-6	TGCAGTGCCGGAGACAATGGGGGAACTTCTTCACCCCTCCACTTT	CSAGDNGGTSSPLHF
few	.	TRBV12-3/TRBV12-4	TRBJ2-2	TGTGCCAGCAGTTTATTGGCGGGGAACACCGGGGAGCTGTTTTTT	CASSLLAGNTGELFF